Shown below are 23 T cell receptor beta chains from a single sample sequenced in a study of beta chain features in type 1 diabetes. Notes on the study in general: Significant though moderate, a shortening of TCRB CDR3s appeared in all four CD4+ subsets of Type 1 diabetes patients.

Their antigen targets remain unknown. The isolated RNA, all of it, was reverse transcribed, so expressed TCRB transcripts were what got sequenced. Only in-frame clones appear in the TCRdb table, and some are missing; sequencing was by immunoSEQ multiplex PCR. The table includes about 160,000 clones, 10% to 13% detected once. Sequenced: central memory CD4+ T cells from blood. These receptors all come from a man aged 25 to 40 with type 1 diabetes.

The sample holds a few counts of this clone. The V gene is TRBV27, the J gene TRBJ1-5, with D perhaps matching TRBD1 (5 bases). Trimming took 5 bases from V and 5 from J, leaving 13 bases between them. The CDR3 sequence is 14 residues long. The germline V gene has CDR1 MNHEY and CDR2 SMNVEV (reference sequence). CDR3 in DNA: TGTGCCAGCAGTAACTACAGGAGCGATCAGCCCCAGCATTTT. The encoded protein is CASSNYRSDQPQHF.

This chain connects TRBV14 to TRBJ2-7, with D maybe TRBD1 (5 bases). The CDR3 covers 13 residues. Germline V gene sequence: CDR1 SGHDN, CDR2 FVKESK. V lost 1 base and J 2 bases, leaving 6 bases between the germline ends. CDR3 sequence reads: CASSQGRAYEQYF. CDR3 nucleotide sequence: TGTGCCAGCAGCCAAGGCAGGGCCTACGAGCAGTACTTC.

The chain joins TRBV28 to TRBJ2-7; TRBD1 aligns across 9 bases. Germline-derived CDR1 and CDR2 are MDHEN and SYDVKM. With V trimmed by 6 bases and J by 4 bases, 10 bases remained unmatched. This CDR3 has 15 amino acids. DNA for the CDR3: TGTGCCAGCAGCACCCCCGGACAGGGGTGGTACGAGCAGTACTTC. This codes for CASSTPGQGWYEQYF.

This clone was seen more than once but under ten times. The chain has TRBV9 and TRBJ1-1; 11 bases agree with TRBD1. J gave up 3 bases and V 4 bases, and 8 bases lay outside the gene matches. The germline V gene encodes CDR1 SGDLS and CDR2 YYNGEE. The length of the CDR3 is 16 residues. CDR3 DNA: TGTGCCAGCAGCCCGGGACAGGGGGGTTTCGACACTGAAGCTTTCTTT. Residues: CASSPGQGGFDTEAFF.

The rearrangement joins TRBV30 to TRBJ2-7; D gene ambiguous. Trimming shortened V by 0 bases and J by 4 bases, and 10 bases separated the two germline ends. Per germline, CDR1 GTSNPN and CDR2 SVGIG (reference sequence). This CDR3 has 13 residues. CDR3: CAWSVSWAYEQYF. CDR3 in DNA: TGTGCCTGGAGTGTATCTTGGGCATACGAGCAGTACTTC.

The rearrangement uses TRBV11-1 and TRBJ2-3; 7 bases map to TRBD1. The CDR3 spans 12 residues. Germline CDR1 SGHAT, CDR2 FQDESV (reference sequence). J lost 7 bases, V lost 6 bases, and 4 bases had no gene match. CDR3 sequence: CASSSTGYTQYF. The CDR3 DNA reads as TGTGCCAGCAGTTCGACAGGGTATACGCAGTATTTT.

The table lists this clone with a few counts. The chain links TRBV28 to TRBJ1-2, with D tentatively TRBD1 (6 bases). In germline, CDR1 is MDHEN, CDR2 SYDVKM. The CDR3 contains 16 residues. Trimming removed 4 bases from V and 2 bases from J, with 17 bases in between. The CDR3 DNA reads as TGTGCCAGCAGTTCTGTCCCAGGGGCCCTAAACTATGGCTACACCTTC. Translating it yields CASSSVPGALNYGYTF.

This clone was counted only a few times. V usage is TRBV18 and J usage is TRBJ1-1; tentative D call: TRBD1 (6 bases). V lost 0 bases to trimming and J lost 4 bases, with 12 bases between them. This CDR3 region has 15 residues. The germline V gene has CDR1 KGHSH and CDR2 LQKENI. CDR3 sequence reads: CASSPPGARGTEAFF. The CDR3 DNA reads as TGTGCCAGCTCACCACCGGGGGCTCGGGGCACTGAAGCTTTCTTT.

This clone has a handful of counts. This chain uses TRBV7-6 with TRBJ2-5; D gene unclear. The CDR3 covers 14 residues. Germline V gene lookup returns CDR1 SGHVS and CDR2 FNYEAQ. The ends were cut back, 2 bases at V and 5 bases at J, with 12 bases in the middle. DNA of the CDR3: TGTGCCAGCAGCTTAATCGTTGCCGGGGAGACCCAGTACTTC. This codes for CASSLIVAGETQYF.

This clone was observed a handful of times. The chain employs TRBV19 and TRBJ2-5; TRBD1 might be the D (6 bases). Germline assignment: CDR1 LNHDA and CDR2 SQIVND (reference sequence). This CDR3 spans 14 amino acids. V shed 6 bases and J shed 5 bases, with 16 bases lying between them. Written as DNA, the CDR3 is TGTGCCAGTAGAGAACAGGGTTTCGGGGAGACCCAGTACTTC. Protein: CASREQGFGETQYF.

Only a few counts were recorded for this clone. The chain uses TRBV25-1 and TRBJ2-1; 7 bases fit TRBD1. This CDR3 comprises 14 residues. CDR1 is MGHDK, CDR2 SYGVNS, per germline. Losses at the gene ends were 3 bases for V and 5 bases for J; bases not matched to a gene: 4. The chain's CDR3 is CASSDPGTDNEQFF. CDR3 coding DNA: TGTGCCAGCAGTGACCCCGGGACAGACAATGAGCAGTTCTTC.

CDR3 nucleotide sequence: TGTGCCAGCAGCGGTCCGGGACTAGCGGGAGGGAGAACAGATACGCAGTATTTT. Translated, it gives CASSGPGLAGGRTDTQYF. The chain employs TRBV7-6 and TRBJ2-3, with 16 bases fitting TRBD2. CDR3 length equals 18 residues. J gave up 3 bases and V 5 bases, and 8 bases lay outside the gene matches. Germline lookup yields CDR1 SGHVS and CDR2 FNYEAQ.

The chain links TRBV5-1 to TRBJ1-1; D might be TRBD1 (6 bases). The CDR3 extends over 14 amino acids. V lost 0 bases, J lost 8 bases, and 14 bases lay in between. The germline V gene has CDR1 SGHRS and CDR2 YFSETQ. Written as DNA, the CDR3 is TGCGCCAGCAGCTTGGGTGGGGGCCCGCGCGAAGCTTTCTTT. Amino acid sequence: CASSLGGGPREAFF.

This clone was detected only a few times. The V call is TRBV25-1, the J call TRBJ2-7; D is ambiguous. In germline, CDR1 is MGHDK, CDR2 SYGVNS. The germline V and J ends were trimmed by 6 bases and 0 bases, with 6 bases remaining between them. CDR3 length: 12 residues. This chain's CDR3 is CASRGFSYEQYF. In DNA form, the CDR3 reads TGTGCCAGCAGGGGCTTCTCCTACGAGCAGTACTTC.

This clone has just a few counts. The chain couples TRBV5-1 to TRBJ2-1; the match to TRBD1 covers 8 bases. Trimming took 4 bases from V and 8 from J; bases not matched to a gene: 11. Germline V gene lookup returns CDR1 SGHRS and CDR2 YFSETQ. There are 15 residues in the CDR3. Written as DNA, the CDR3 is TGCGCCAGCAGCCTCGGACAGGGCCGAGGTGATGAGCAGTTCTTC. Residues: CASSLGQGRGDEQFF.

At least ten counts were recorded for this clone. The chain is built from TRBV18 and TRBJ2-5; 8 nucleotides line up with TRBD1. In germline, CDR1 is KGHSH, CDR2 LQKENI. This CDR3 region has 13 residues. J lost 7 bases, V lost 3 bases, and 4 bases had no gene match. DNA for the CDR3: TGTGCCAGCTCACCCGGACAGGGAGGGACCCAGTACTTC. It yields the protein CASSPGQGGTQYF. The whole variable domain, remainder taken from reference TRBV18 and TRBJ2-5, is NAGVMQNPRHLVRRRGQEARLRCSPMKGHSHVYWYRQLPEEGLKFMVYLQKENIIDESGMPKERFSAEFPKEGPSILRIQQVVRGDSAAYFCASSPGQGGTQYFGPGTRLLVL.

This chain uses TRBV21-1 with TRBJ2-1; the table's TRBD2 call for D was not verified on the DNA. TRBV21-1 is shown as a pseudogene. The length of the CDR3 is 19 residues. The CDR3 spells CASRISRDRSTSGHNEQFF. DNA of the CDR3: TGTGCCAGCCGCATCAGTCGGGACAGATCGACTAGCGGACACAATGAGCAGTTCTTC.

The chain is built from TRBV2 and TRBJ1-4, with TRBD1 matching 7 bases. V lost 3 bases to trimming and J lost 7 bases; unmatched junction nucleotides: 8. The CDR3 sequence is 15 residues long. CDR1 is SNHLY and CDR2 is FYNNEI in the germline V gene. Written as DNA, the CDR3 is TGTGCCAGCAGTGACTCTTCCTACAGGGGTGAAAAACTGTTTTTT. It is translated as CASSDSSYRGEKLFF.

This clone turned up a few times. V is TRBV5-6 and J is TRBJ2-3; 11 bases map to TRBD2. The CDR3 has 15 amino acids. After removal of 4 bases from V and 4 bases from J, the junction contained 5 bases not matched to a gene. Germline CDR1 reads SGHDT; CDR2 reads YYEEEE. CDR3 bases: TGTGCCAGCAGCCCCTTAGCGGGAGGGTCAGATACGCAGTATTTT. Translation gives CASSPLAGGSDTQYF. The full variable domain, its missing parts supplied by reference TRBV5-6 and TRBJ2-3, is DAGVTQSPTHLIKTRGQQVTLRCSPKSGHDTVSWYQQALGQGPQFIFQYYEEEERQRGNFPDRFSGHQFPNYSSELNVNALLLGDSALYLCASSPLAGGSDTQYFGPGTRLTVL.

This clone was detected a few times. The CDR3 is CASEWYTF. The CDR3 DNA reads TGTGCCAGCGAGTGGTACACCTTC. The chain carries TRBV2 and TRBJ1-2, with D unresolved. This CDR3 comprises 8 residues. V was shortened by 8 bases and J by 11 bases, with 6 bases between the two germline ends. The germline CDR1 and CDR2 sequences are SNHLY and FYNNEI.

This rearrangement joins TRBV6-5 to TRBJ1-4; 8 bases line up with TRBD1. The ends lost 9 bases at V and 6 bases at J; junction bases unmatched: 9. The germline V gene has CDR1 MNHEY and CDR2 SVGAGI. There are 14 residues in the CDR3. In DNA form, the CDR3 reads TGTGCCAGTAGATCAGGGGGCGCCGATGAAAAACTGTTTTTT. The encoded protein is CASRSGGADEKLFF.

This clone was picked up a small number of times. CDR3 DNA sequence: TGTGCCAGCAGCCTGACATCAGGATTCGCTGAAGCTTTCTTT. Translation: CASSLTSGFAEAFF. The J gene is TRBJ1-1, the V gene TRBV28; D gene uncertain. V was clipped by 6 bases and J by 6 bases, with 17 bases between them. CDR1 is MDHEN, CDR2 SYDVKM, per germline. The CDR3 extends over 14 amino acids.

At least ten counts were recorded for this clone. Other DNA sequences within the sample encode an identical CDR3. V and J are TRBV5-4 and TRBJ2-3; weak D call: TRBD2 (6 bases). Germline CDR1 is SGHNT and CDR2 is YYREEE (reference sequence). CDR3 length equals 15 residues. Trimming removed 5 bases from V and 0 bases from J, with 13 bases in between. CDR3 nucleotide sequence: TGTGCCAGCAGTCTGGGACTGTCTAGCACAGATACGCAGTATTTT. It yields the protein CASSLGLSSTDTQYF.